These T cell receptor beta chains were read from a single sample in a study of T cell responses to AZD1222 COVID-19 vaccine. Sequencing was performed with immunoSEQ multiplex PCR; in TCRdb, only in-frame clones are kept and a portion is missing. The repertoire holds about 150,000 clones, approximately 91% seen once, with approximately 3.8% in the top ten. Material: peripheral blood, obtained 28 days after the second AZD1222 dose. The receptors here all came from an adult who received the AZD1222 COVID-19 vaccine. Both conserved end residues are part of each CDR3. A D gene is named only where the DNA matches it firmly. Where a row states a size, it is once, few, many or the class of an expanded clone; other rows omit it.

clone_size: once
d_call: TRBD1
v_call: TRBV5-1
j_call: TRBJ2-2
cdr3_nt: TGCGCCAGCAGCCCGAGACAGGGGGCGGGGGAGCTGTTTTTT
cdr3_aa: CASSPRQGAGELFF

clone_size: NA
d_call: TRBD1
v_call: TRBV13
j_call: TRBJ1-3
cdr3_nt: TGTGCCACCTCATCCCAGGGGGACGGAAACACCATATATTTT
cdr3_aa: CATSSQGDGNTIYF

clone_size: NA
d_call: TRBD1
v_call: TRBV7-8
j_call: TRBJ2-5
cdr3_nt: TGTGCCAGCAGCCCTCGGACAGGGATTCAAGAGACCCAGTACTTC
cdr3_aa: CASSPRTGIQETQYF

clone_size: NA
d_call: NA
v_call: TRBV11-2
j_call: TRBJ2-1
cdr3_nt: TGTGCCAGCAGCTTAGATAGGGAAGCGGTCTCTTACAATGAGCAGTTCTTC
cdr3_aa: CASSLDREAVSYNEQFF

clone_size: NA
d_call: NA
v_call: TRBV6-6
j_call: TRBJ1-4
cdr3_nt: TGTGCCAGCAGTTACTCAGGAGGCGGTGAAAAACTGTTTTTT
cdr3_aa: CASSYSGGGEKLFF

clone_size: NA
d_call: NA
v_call: TRBV18
j_call: TRBJ2-7
cdr3_nt: TGTGCCAGCTCACAGTTCGCCGACCCGGGCTCCGAGCAGTACTTC
cdr3_aa: CASSQFADPGSEQYF

clone_size: NA
d_call: TRBD2
v_call: TRBV6-2/TRBV6-3
j_call: TRBJ2-1
cdr3_nt: TGTGCCAGCAGTTACTCACTAGCGGCCAATGAGCAGTTCTTC
cdr3_aa: CASSYSLAANEQFF

clone_size: NA
d_call: NA
v_call: TRBV29-1
j_call: TRBJ1-1
cdr3_nt: TGCAGCGTTGCCGGGTCACAGGGAGAGGAGGGAGCTTTCTTT
cdr3_aa: CSVAGSQGEEGAFF

clone_size: NA
d_call: TRBD1
v_call: TRBV12-3/TRBV12-4
j_call: TRBJ1-2
cdr3_nt: TGTGCCAGCATGGGACAGTCGAACTATGGCTACACCTTC
cdr3_aa: CASMGQSNYGYTF

clone_size: NA
d_call: NA
v_call: TRBV11-1
j_call: TRBJ2-5
cdr3_nt: TGTGCCAGCAGCTTCCTCGCGGGTGATTACCAAGAGACCCAGTACTTC
cdr3_aa: CASSFLAGDYQETQYF

clone_size: once
d_call: NA
v_call: TRBV6-1
j_call: TRBJ1-1
cdr3_nt: TGTGCCAGCAGTGAAGCCCAGCTAGGAACCACTGAAGCTTTCTTT
cdr3_aa: CASSEAQLGTTEAFF

clone_size: NA
d_call: TRBD1
v_call: TRBV6-5
j_call: TRBJ1-2
cdr3_nt: TGTGCCAGCAGGGAGCAGGGGGCGCCCAATGGCTACACCTTC
cdr3_aa: CASREQGAPNGYTF

clone_size: NA
d_call: NA
v_call: TRBV5-1
j_call: TRBJ2-3
cdr3_nt: TGCGCCAGCAGCAATGAAGGGAGGCGGGGCACAGATACGCAGTATTTT
cdr3_aa: CASSNEGRRGTDTQYF

clone_size: NA
d_call: TRBD2
v_call: TRBV9
j_call: TRBJ2-1
cdr3_nt: TGTGCCAGCAGCGCCCAGACTAGCGGTAGGGGCAATGAGCAGTTCTTC
cdr3_aa: CASSAQTSGRGNEQFF

clone_size: NA
d_call: NA
v_call: TRBV19
j_call: TRBJ1-2
cdr3_nt: TGTGCCAGTCATCAGGATCCTTCTGACTATGGCTACACCTTC
cdr3_aa: CASHQDPSDYGYTF

clone_size: NA
d_call: NA
v_call: TRBV11-3
j_call: TRBJ1-1
cdr3_nt: TGTGCCAGCAGTTTGAACACTGAAGCTTTCTTT
cdr3_aa: CASSLNTEAFF

clone_size: NA
d_call: NA
v_call: TRBV7-6
j_call: TRBJ2-7
cdr3_nt: TGTGCCAGCAGCTTGGGAAATACCGGGACAAGGGGGGAGCAGTACTTC
cdr3_aa: CASSLGNTGTRGEQYF

clone_size: NA
d_call: NA
v_call: TRBV11-3
j_call: TRBJ2-5
cdr3_nt: TGTGCCAGCAGCTTAGGGGGGCTGGAGACCCAGTACTTC
cdr3_aa: CASSLGGLETQYF

clone_size: NA
d_call: TRBD1
v_call: TRBV4-1
j_call: TRBJ1-1
cdr3_nt: TGCGCCAGCAGTCCCCTAGACAGGGGGAACACTGAAGCTTTCTTT
cdr3_aa: CASSPLDRGNTEAFF

clone_size: NA
d_call: TRBD2
v_call: TRBV30
j_call: TRBJ2-3
cdr3_nt: TGTGCCTGGAGCGGAATCGGACTAGCGGGAGATGCAGATACGCAGTATTTT
cdr3_aa: CAWSGIGLAGDADTQYF

clone_size: NA
d_call: NA
v_call: TRBV21-1
j_call: TRBJ1-3
cdr3_nt: TGTGCCAGCAGCAAAGAGCGGTACTCTGGAAACACCATATATTTT
cdr3_aa: CASSKERYSGNTIYF

clone_size: NA
d_call: NA
v_call: TRBV5-1
j_call: TRBJ2-3
cdr3_nt: TGCGCCAGCAGCCTCGGGACTCGGGATAGCACAGATACGCAGTATTTT
cdr3_aa: CASSLGTRDSTDTQYF

clone_size: NA
d_call: NA
v_call: TRBV6-5
j_call: TRBJ2-1
cdr3_nt: TGTGCCAGCAGTCCATACCCATTTGGGGCCGAGCAGTTCTTC
cdr3_aa: CASSPYPFGAEQFF

clone_size: NA
d_call: NA
v_call: TRBV3-1/TRBV3-2
j_call: TRBJ2-3
cdr3_nt: TGTGCCAGCAGCCAAGTTGGAGGGCGGCGAACGACAGATACGCAGTATTTT
cdr3_aa: CASSQVGGRRTTDTQYF

clone_size: once
d_call: NA
v_call: TRBV19
j_call: TRBJ1-5
cdr3_nt: TGTGCCAGTAGTAGGTCACCGGGACGGAAGGCCAATCAGCCCCAGCATTTT
cdr3_aa: CASSRSPGRKANQPQHF

clone_size: few
d_call: NA
v_call: TRBV11-3
j_call: TRBJ2-3
cdr3_nt: TGTGCCAGCAGCTTACGGGCTCTAGCGATCACAGATACGCAGTATTTT
cdr3_aa: CASSLRALAITDTQYF

clone_size: NA
d_call: TRBD2
v_call: TRBV19
j_call: TRBJ2-1
cdr3_nt: TGTGCCAGTAGTATAGTAACGTCGGCTAGCGGGAGGAAGTTCGATGAGCAGTTCTTC
cdr3_aa: CASSIVTSASGRKFDEQFF

clone_size: NA
d_call: TRBD1
v_call: TRBV7-8
j_call: TRBJ1-5
cdr3_nt: TGTGCCAGCAGCTCGAGGACAGGGCTCAATCAGCCCCAGCATTTT
cdr3_aa: CASSSRTGLNQPQHF

clone_size: NA
d_call: NA
v_call: TRBV6-5
j_call: TRBJ2-7
cdr3_nt: TGTGCCAGCAGCACACCACCCTACGAGCAGTACTTC
cdr3_aa: CASSTPPYEQYF

clone_size: NA
d_call: NA
v_call: TRBV30
j_call: TRBJ1-2
cdr3_nt: TGTGCCTGGAGGGGATACAATGGCTACACCTTC
cdr3_aa: CAWRGYNGYTF

clone_size: few
d_call: NA
v_call: TRBV4-2
j_call: TRBJ1-1
cdr3_nt: TGTGCCAGCAGCCAAGATCGGTTCACTGAAGCTTTCTTT
cdr3_aa: CASSQDRFTEAFF

clone_size: NA
d_call: NA
v_call: TRBV5-1
j_call: TRBJ2-7
cdr3_nt: TGCGCCAGCAGCTTGGAGAACAGAGGCTACGAGCAGTACTTC
cdr3_aa: CASSLENRGYEQYF

clone_size: NA
d_call: NA
v_call: TRBV6-6
j_call: TRBJ2-6
cdr3_nt: TGTGCCAGCAGTTACGAGGACCCTGGGGCCAACGTCCTGACTTTC
cdr3_aa: CASSYEDPGANVLTF

clone_size: NA
d_call: TRBD1
v_call: TRBV5-1
j_call: TRBJ1-2
cdr3_nt: TGCGCCAGCAGCGTGGGACAGATATATGGCTACACCTTC
cdr3_aa: CASSVGQIYGYTF

clone_size: NA
d_call: TRBD2
v_call: TRBV19
j_call: TRBJ2-7
cdr3_nt: TGTGCGACGAACCCTAGCGGGGCCTCCTACGAGCAGTACTTC
cdr3_aa: CATNPSGASYEQYF

clone_size: NA
d_call: NA
v_call: TRBV4-1
j_call: TRBJ2-7
cdr3_nt: TGCGCCAGCAGCCAATCCGACGACATACCCTCCTACGAGCAGTACTTC
cdr3_aa: CASSQSDDIPSYEQYF

clone_size: NA
d_call: NA
v_call: TRBV7-9
j_call: TRBJ1-4
cdr3_nt: TGTGCCAGCAGCTGGGATGGGGCAACTAATGAAAAACTGTTTTTT
cdr3_aa: CASSWDGATNEKLFF

clone_size: NA
d_call: TRBD2
v_call: TRBV2
j_call: TRBJ2-2
cdr3_nt: TGTGCCAGCAGTGATCCGACTAGCGGGAACACCGGGGAGCTGTTTTTT
cdr3_aa: CASSDPTSGNTGELFF

clone_size: once
d_call: NA
v_call: TRBV7-2
j_call: TRBJ2-7
cdr3_nt: TGTGCCAGCAGCTTTGATGTGCGGTACGAGCAGTACTTC
cdr3_aa: CASSFDVRYEQYF

clone_size: NA
d_call: TRBD1
v_call: TRBV7-9
j_call: TRBJ1-2
cdr3_nt: TGTGCCAGCACCGTGCTTTTCCGGGACAGCGACACCCGCTACACCTTC
cdr3_aa: CASTVLFRDSDTRYTF

clone_size: NA
d_call: TRBD2
v_call: TRBV9
j_call: TRBJ2-3
cdr3_nt: TGTGCCAGCAGCGTAGTAGCGGGGGGGTCAGATACGCAGTATTTT
cdr3_aa: CASSVVAGGSDTQYF

clone_size: once
d_call: NA
v_call: TRBV30
j_call: TRBJ1-2
cdr3_nt: TGTGCCTGGAGTCCCCCATGGGTGGACTATGGCTACACCTTC
cdr3_aa: CAWSPPWVDYGYTF

clone_size: NA
d_call: NA
v_call: TRBV10-3
j_call: TRBJ2-7
cdr3_nt: TGTGCCGTGGGGACGGCCTACGAGCAGTACTTC
cdr3_aa: CAVGTAYEQYF

clone_size: NA
d_call: NA
v_call: TRBV13
j_call: TRBJ2-7
cdr3_nt: TGTGCCAGCAGCTTGTCGGGAATCGGCTCCTACGAGCAGTACTTC
cdr3_aa: CASSLSGIGSYEQYF

clone_size: NA
d_call: NA
v_call: TRBV7-3
j_call: TRBJ2-1
cdr3_nt: TGTGCCAGCAGCTCTACGGAGGGCCACATGGCCTCCTACAATGAGCAGTTCTTC
cdr3_aa: CASSSTEGHMASYNEQFF

clone_size: NA
d_call: NA
v_call: TRBV6-4
j_call: TRBJ1-5
cdr3_nt: TGTGCCAGCAGTGTCCCGGACGGGGATAGCAATCAGCCCCAGCATTTT
cdr3_aa: CASSVPDGDSNQPQHF

clone_size: NA
d_call: NA
v_call: TRBV12-2
j_call: TRBJ1-3
cdr3_nt: TGTGCAAGTCGGAGGACGGATGACTCTGGAAACACCATATATTTT
cdr3_aa: CASRRTDDSGNTIYF

clone_size: few
d_call: NA
v_call: TRBV19
j_call: TRBJ2-1
cdr3_nt: TGTGCCAGTAGTATAACCCCGACAGGAGAGCAGTTCTTC
cdr3_aa: CASSITPTGEQFF

clone_size: NA
d_call: NA
v_call: TRBV5-1
j_call: TRBJ1-6
cdr3_nt: TGCGCCAGCAGCTTGGAAGCCGTTTCGACGAATTCACCCCTCCACTTT
cdr3_aa: CASSLEAVSTNSPLHF

clone_size: NA
d_call: NA
v_call: TRBV5-1
j_call: TRBJ1-4
cdr3_nt: TGCGCCAGCAGCTTGGGAGCAGCAACTAATGAAAAACTGTTTTTT
cdr3_aa: CASSLGAATNEKLFF

clone_size: NA
d_call: TRBD2
v_call: TRBV11-2
j_call: TRBJ2-1
cdr3_nt: TGTGCCAGCAGCCCCCCGGGACTAGCGGGGGGACCTCCGCAGTTCTTC
cdr3_aa: CASSPPGLAGGPPQFF

clone_size: NA
d_call: NA
v_call: TRBV9
j_call: TRBJ2-2
cdr3_nt: TGTGCCAGCAGCGTAGGTGGGATCGGGACCGGGGAGCTGTTTTTT
cdr3_aa: CASSVGGIGTGELFF

clone_size: NA
d_call: NA
v_call: TRBV19
j_call: TRBJ2-7
cdr3_nt: TGTGCCAGTAGTAGGGATAGCGTCTACGAGCAGTACTTC
cdr3_aa: CASSRDSVYEQYF

clone_size: NA
d_call: NA
v_call: TRBV12-3/TRBV12-4
j_call: TRBJ2-7
cdr3_nt: TGTGCCAGCAGTTCCCCCTACGAGCAGTACTTC
cdr3_aa: CASSSPYEQYF

clone_size: NA
d_call: NA
v_call: TRBV7-9
j_call: TRBJ1-6
cdr3_nt: TGTGCCAGCAGCTTCAGGGACTCACCCCTCCACTTT
cdr3_aa: CASSFRDSPLHF

clone_size: NA
d_call: NA
v_call: TRBV12-3/TRBV12-4
j_call: TRBJ2-7
cdr3_nt: TGTGCCAGCAGTTTCACGGGCGAGCAGTACTTC
cdr3_aa: CASSFTGEQYF

clone_size: NA
d_call: NA
v_call: TRBV19
j_call: TRBJ1-3
cdr3_nt: TGTGCCAGTAGTATACAGGGCCAGCTTAACTCTGGAAACACCATATATTTT
cdr3_aa: CASSIQGQLNSGNTIYF